Included here is one T cell receptor (beta chain) sequence, with context. The target antigen is unknown. Following RNA extraction, reverse transcription yielded cDNA that acted as the sequencing template. This table comes from immunoSEQ multiplex PCR, and its TCRdb copy is limited to in-frame clones, with some not included. Of 250,000 to 300,000 clones listed, roughly 64% are singletons. This entry is derived from a study of CD8+ T cells in alopecia areata. Study information: Tofacitinib therapy lasting 6 to 18 months was followed by 6 months off drug.

General study findings and limits: Persistence during tofacitinib was seen for many expanded lesional clones in scalp and blood.

Germline loops: CDR1 SQVTM, CDR2 ANQGSEA. This CDR3 has 14 residues. Trimming took off 3 bases at V and 0 bases at J, with 10 bases between the two ends. Treatment defined: oral pan-JAK inhibitor, 5-10 mg twice daily. The input for sequencing was CD4+ T cells sorted from blood, taken at week 24, from a patient treated with tofacitinib. The rearrangement joins TRBV29-1 to TRBJ2-3; tentatively, D is TRBD1 or TRBD2 (5 bases each). The sequence was obtained from a human donor with alopecia areata. CDR3 residues: CSVEVGDSTDTQYF. CDR3 DNA: TGCAGCGTTGAGGTTGGGGACAGCACAGATACGCAGTATTTT.